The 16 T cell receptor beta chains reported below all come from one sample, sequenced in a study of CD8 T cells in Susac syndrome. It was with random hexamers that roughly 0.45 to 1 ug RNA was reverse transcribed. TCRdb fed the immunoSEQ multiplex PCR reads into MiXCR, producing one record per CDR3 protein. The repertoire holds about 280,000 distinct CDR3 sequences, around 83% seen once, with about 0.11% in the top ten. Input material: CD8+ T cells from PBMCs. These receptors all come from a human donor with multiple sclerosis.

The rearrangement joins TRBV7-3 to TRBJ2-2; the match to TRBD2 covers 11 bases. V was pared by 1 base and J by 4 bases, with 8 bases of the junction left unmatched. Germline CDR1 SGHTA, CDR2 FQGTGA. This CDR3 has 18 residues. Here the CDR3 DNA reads TGTGCCAGCAGCTTAAATATAGCGGGAGGGCCGGGCACCGGGGAGCTGTTTTTT. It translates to CASSLNIAGGPGTGELFF.

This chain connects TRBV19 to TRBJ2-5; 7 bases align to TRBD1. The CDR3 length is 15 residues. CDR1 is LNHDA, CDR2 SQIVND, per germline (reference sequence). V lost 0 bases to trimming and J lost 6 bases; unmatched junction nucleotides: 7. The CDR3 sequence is CASSIESTGKKTQYF. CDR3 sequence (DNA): TGTGCCAGTAGTATAGAATCGACAGGGAAGAAGACCCAGTACTTC.

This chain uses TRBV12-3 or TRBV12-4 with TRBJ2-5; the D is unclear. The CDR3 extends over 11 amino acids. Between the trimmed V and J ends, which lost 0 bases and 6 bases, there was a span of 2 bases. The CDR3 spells CASSLAKTQYF. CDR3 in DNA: TGTGCCAGCAGTTTAGCAAAGACCCAGTACTTC.

CDR3 bases: TGTGCCACCAGTGAGCTAGCGGGAGGGCCGAACAATGAGCAGTTCTTC. Translation: CATSELAGGPNNEQFF. This rearrangement joins TRBV24-1 to TRBJ2-1, with 12 bases aligning to TRBD2. Germline CDR1 reads KGHDR; CDR2 reads SFDVKD. The V segment lost 4 bases and the J segment 5 bases; nucleotides outside the gene matches: 5. The CDR3 sequence is 16 residues long.

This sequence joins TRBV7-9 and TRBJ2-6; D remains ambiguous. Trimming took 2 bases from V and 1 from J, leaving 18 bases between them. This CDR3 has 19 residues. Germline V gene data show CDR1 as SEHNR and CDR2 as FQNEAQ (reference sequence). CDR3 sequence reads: CASSLITGLILSGANVLTF. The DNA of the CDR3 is TGTGCCAGCAGCTTAATTACCGGCCTGATTTTATCTGGGGCCAACGTCCTGACTTTC.

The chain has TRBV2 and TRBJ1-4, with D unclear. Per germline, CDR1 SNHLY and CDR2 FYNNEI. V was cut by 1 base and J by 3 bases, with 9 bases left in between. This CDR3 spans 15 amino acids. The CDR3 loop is CASSEVLGANEKLFF. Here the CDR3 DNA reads TGTGCCAGCAGTGAAGTCCTCGGGGCTAATGAAAAACTGTTTTTT.

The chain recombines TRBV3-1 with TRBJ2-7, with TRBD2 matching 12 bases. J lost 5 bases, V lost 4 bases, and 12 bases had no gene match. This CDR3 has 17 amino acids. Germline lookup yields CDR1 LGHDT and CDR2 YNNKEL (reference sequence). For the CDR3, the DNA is TGTGCCAGCAGCCCCTGGACTAGCGGGAAACACCTAGACGAGCAGTACTTC. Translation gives CASSPWTSGKHLDEQYF.

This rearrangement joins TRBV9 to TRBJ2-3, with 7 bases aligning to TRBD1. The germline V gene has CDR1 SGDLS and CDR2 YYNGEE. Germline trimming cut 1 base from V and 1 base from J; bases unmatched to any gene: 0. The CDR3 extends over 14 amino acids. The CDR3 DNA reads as TGTGCCAGCAGCGTACAGGGGGGCACAGATACGCAGTATTTT. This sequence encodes CASSVQGGTDTQYF.

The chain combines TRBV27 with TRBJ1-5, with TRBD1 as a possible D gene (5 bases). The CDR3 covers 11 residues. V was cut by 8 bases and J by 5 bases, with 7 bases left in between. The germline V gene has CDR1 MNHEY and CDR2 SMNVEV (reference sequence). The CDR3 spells CASGGYQPQHF. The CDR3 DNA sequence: TGTGCCAGCGGGGGGTATCAGCCCCAGCATTTT.

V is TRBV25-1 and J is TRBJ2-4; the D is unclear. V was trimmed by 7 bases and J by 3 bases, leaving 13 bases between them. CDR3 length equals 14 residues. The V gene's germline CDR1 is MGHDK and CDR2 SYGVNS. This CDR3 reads CASTDSRVKNIQYF. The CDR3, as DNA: TGTGCCAGCACAGATAGTAGAGTCAAAAACATTCAGTACTTC.

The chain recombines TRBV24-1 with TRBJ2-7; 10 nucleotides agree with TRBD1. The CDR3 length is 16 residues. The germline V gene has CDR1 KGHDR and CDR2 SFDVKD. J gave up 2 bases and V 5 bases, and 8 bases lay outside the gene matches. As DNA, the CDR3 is TGTGCCACCAGTGCTCCTGGGGGACAGGGGACCTACGAGCAGTACTTC. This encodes CATSAPGGQGTYEQYF.

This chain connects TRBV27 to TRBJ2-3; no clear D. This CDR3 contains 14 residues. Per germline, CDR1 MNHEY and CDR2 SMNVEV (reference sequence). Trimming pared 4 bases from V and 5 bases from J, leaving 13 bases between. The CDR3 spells CASSSRRDEDTQYF. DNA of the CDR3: TGTGCCAGCAGTTCCCGCCGAGACGAAGATACGCAGTATTTT.

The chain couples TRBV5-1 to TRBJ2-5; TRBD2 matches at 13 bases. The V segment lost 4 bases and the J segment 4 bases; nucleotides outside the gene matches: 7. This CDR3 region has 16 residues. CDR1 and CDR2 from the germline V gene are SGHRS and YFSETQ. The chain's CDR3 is CASSPRTSGRGETQYF. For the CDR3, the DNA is TGCGCCAGCAGCCCCCGGACTAGCGGGAGAGGAGAGACCCAGTACTTC.

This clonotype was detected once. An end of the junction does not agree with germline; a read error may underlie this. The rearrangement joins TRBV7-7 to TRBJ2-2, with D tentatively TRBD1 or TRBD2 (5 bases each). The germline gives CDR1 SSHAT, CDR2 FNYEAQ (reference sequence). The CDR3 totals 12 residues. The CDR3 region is CASSPLGPELFF. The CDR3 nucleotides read TGTGCTAGCAGCCCTCTGGGACCGGAGCTGTTTTTT.

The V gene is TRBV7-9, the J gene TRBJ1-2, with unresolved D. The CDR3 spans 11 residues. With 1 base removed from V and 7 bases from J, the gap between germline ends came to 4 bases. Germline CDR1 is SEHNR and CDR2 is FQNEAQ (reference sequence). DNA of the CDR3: TGTGCCAGCAGCTTAGGGTCTGGCTACACCTTC. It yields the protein CASSLGSGYTF. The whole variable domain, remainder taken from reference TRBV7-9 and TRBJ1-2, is DTGVSQNPRHKITKRGQNVTFRCDPISEHNRLYWYRQTLGQGPEFLTYFQNEAQLEKSRLLSDRFSAERPKGSFSTLEIQRTEQGDSAMYLCASSLGSGYTFGSGTRLTVV.

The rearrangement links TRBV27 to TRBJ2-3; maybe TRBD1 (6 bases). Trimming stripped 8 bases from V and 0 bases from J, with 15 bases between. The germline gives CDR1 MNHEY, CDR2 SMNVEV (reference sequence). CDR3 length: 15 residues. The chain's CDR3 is CASSTQQGSTDTQYF. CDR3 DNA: TGTGCCAGCTCGACTCAACAGGGAAGCACAGATACGCAGTATTTT.